This TCR beta chain emerged from a study of T cell responses to AZD1222 COVID-19 vaccine. Study information: Both about-4-week and about-12-week second-dose recipients were combined.

Generated by immunoSEQ multiplex PCR, the TCRdb table keeps only in-frame clones and is missing some. This sample yields approximately 120,000 clones, of which roughly 88% are seen a single time; around 5.6% belongs to the top ten. V lost 1 base, J lost 6 bases, and 16 bases lay in between. Germline V gene lookup returns CDR1 LNHNV and CDR2 YYDKDF (reference sequence). This CDR3 region has 16 residues. The source material was peripheral blood, sampled on day 0 of AZD1222 vaccination. The J gene is TRBJ1-5, the V gene TRBV15; possible D gene TRBD1, 6 bases. The sequence was obtained from an adult in good health. CDR3 amino acids: CATSRGPPGAGQPQHF. The CDR3 DNA reads TGTGCCACCAGCAGAGGACCCCCAGGGGCAGGTCAGCCCCAGCATTTT.